This T cell receptor (beta chain) was recovered during a study of immune cell composition in non-small cell lung cancer. Study information: Most cases were lung adenocarcinoma or squamous cell carcinoma.

Concerning this clone: Its matching antigen is unknown.

Study results and limitations: Squamous carcinomas (around 80%) more often had tumour-associated clones >0.5% than adenocarcinomas (33%). Overall clonality, unlike maximal tumour-associated clone frequency, did not predict TIL reactivity.

Normal lung was sampled as far from the tumour as possible, at least 3 cm. This CDR3 spans 17 amino acids. J gave up 0 bases and V 1 base, and 7 bases lay outside the gene matches. Germline CDR1 reads SGHNT; CDR2 reads YYREEE (reference sequence). Repertoires were generated with immunoSEQ multiplex PCR, while TCRdb's copy carries only in-frame clones and drops some. The table includes roughly 3,100 clones, about 83% detected once. The chain has TRBV5-4 and TRBJ2-3; 8 nucleotides match TRBD2. The source of this sequence is a human donor with non-small cell lung cancer. The sequenced sample consisted of non-adjacent lung tissue. The CDR3 nucleotides read TGTGCCAGCAGCTTGTTCGCGGGGGGACTCAGCACAGATACGCAGTATTTT. This sequence encodes CASSLFAGGLSTDTQYF.